This T cell receptor beta chain was captured in a study of ipilimumab plus nivolumab after autologous stem cell transplantation. Study context: Patients received a median of roughly 5 ipilimumab and 8 nivolumab doses. DLBCL patients had primary refractory or relapsed disease.

About this clone itself: What it binds is unknown. Other DNA sequences from this sample encode an identical CDR3 as well.

Patients got 3 mg/kg IV nivolumab weeks 1, 4, 7, 10, then biweekly through week 26. Trimming removed 2 bases at V and 4 bases at J, with 6 bases between. CDR1 is SGHVS and CDR2 is FQNEAQ in the germline V gene. The CDR3 runs 13 residues. Sequenced by immunoSEQ multiplex PCR; TCRdb stores in-frame clones only, minus some. The table has some 87,000 clones, 65% to 85% seen once. The study, taken as a whole, reports: The authors say TCR, Treg and microbiome findings warrant further study.

This rearrangement joins TRBV7-8 to TRBJ1-5; D uncertain. This TCR was sampled from a male donor with diffuse large B-cell lymphoma. The sample consisted of PBMCs, taken in a trial of ipilimumab plus nivolumab as post-transplant consolidation. Written as DNA, the CDR3 is TGTGCCAGCAGCTTAACGGATAATCAGCCCCAGCATTTT. This encodes CASSLTDNQPQHF.